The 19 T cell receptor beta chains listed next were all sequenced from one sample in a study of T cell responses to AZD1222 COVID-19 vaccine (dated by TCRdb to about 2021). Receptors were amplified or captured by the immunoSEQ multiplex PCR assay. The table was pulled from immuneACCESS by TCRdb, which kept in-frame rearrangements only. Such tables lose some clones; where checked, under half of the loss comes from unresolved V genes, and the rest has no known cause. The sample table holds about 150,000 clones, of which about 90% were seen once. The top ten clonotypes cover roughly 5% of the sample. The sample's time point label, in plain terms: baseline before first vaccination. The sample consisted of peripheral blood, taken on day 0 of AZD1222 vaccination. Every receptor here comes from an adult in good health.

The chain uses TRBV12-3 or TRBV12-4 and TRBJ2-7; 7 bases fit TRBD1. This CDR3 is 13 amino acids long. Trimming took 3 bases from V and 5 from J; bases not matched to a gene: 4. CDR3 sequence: CASSFGTVNEQYF. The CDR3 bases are TGTGCCAGCAGTTTTGGGACAGTCAACGAGCAGTACTTC.

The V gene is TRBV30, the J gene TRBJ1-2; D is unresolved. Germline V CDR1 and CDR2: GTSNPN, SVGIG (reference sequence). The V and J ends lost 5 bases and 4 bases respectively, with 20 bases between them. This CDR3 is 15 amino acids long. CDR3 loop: CAWASGNTFFYGYTF. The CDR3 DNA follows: TGTGCCTGGGCTTCCGGGAACACCTTTTTCTATGGCTACACCTTC.

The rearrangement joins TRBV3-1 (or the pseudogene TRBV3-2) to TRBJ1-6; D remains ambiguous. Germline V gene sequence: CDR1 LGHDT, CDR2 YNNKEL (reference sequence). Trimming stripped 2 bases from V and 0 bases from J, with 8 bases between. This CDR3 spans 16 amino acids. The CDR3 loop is CASSQTVSSYNSPLHF. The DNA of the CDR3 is TGTGCCAGCAGCCAAACAGTGAGCTCCTATAATTCACCCCTCCACTTT.

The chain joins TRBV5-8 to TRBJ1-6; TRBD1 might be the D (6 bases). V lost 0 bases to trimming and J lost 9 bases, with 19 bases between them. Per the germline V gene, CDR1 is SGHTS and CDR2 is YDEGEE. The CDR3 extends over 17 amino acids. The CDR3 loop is CASSLVGARGFSSPLHF. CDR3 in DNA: TGTGCCAGCAGCTTGGTGGGGGCGCGGGGGTTTAGTTCACCCCTCCACTTT. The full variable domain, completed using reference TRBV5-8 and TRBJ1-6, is EAGVTQSPTHLIKTRGQQATLRCSPISGHTSVYWYQQALGLGLQFLLWYDEGEERNRGNFPPRFSGRQFPNYSSELNVNALELEDSALYLCASSLVGARGFSSPLHFGNGTRLTVT.

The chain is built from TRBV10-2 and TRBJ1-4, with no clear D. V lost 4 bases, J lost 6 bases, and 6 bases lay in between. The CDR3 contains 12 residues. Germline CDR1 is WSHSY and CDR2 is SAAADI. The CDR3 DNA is TGCGCCAGCAGTGGAATGGATGAAAAACTGTTTTTT. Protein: CASSGMDEKLFF.

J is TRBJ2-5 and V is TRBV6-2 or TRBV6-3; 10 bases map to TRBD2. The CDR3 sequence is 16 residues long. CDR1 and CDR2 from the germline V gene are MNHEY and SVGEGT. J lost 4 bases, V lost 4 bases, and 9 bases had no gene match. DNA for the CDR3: TGTGCCAGCAGTTCTTGGACTAGCGGCCCCGCAGAGACCCAGTACTTC. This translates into CASSSWTSGPAETQYF.

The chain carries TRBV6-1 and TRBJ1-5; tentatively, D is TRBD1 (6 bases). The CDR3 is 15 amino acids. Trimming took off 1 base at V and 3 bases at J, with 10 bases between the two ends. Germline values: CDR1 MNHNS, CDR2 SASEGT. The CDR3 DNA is TGTGCCAGCAGTGAAGGGGACATCTACAATCAGCCCCAGCATTTT. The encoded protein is CASSEGDIYNQPQHF.

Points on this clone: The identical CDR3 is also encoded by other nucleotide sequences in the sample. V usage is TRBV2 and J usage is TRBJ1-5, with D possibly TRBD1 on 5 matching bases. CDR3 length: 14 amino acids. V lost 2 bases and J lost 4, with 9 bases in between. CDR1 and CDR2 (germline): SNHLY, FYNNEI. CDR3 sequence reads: CASSERGGNQPQHF. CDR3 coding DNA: TGTGCCAGCAGTGAAAGGGGCGGAAATCAGCCCCAGCATTTT.

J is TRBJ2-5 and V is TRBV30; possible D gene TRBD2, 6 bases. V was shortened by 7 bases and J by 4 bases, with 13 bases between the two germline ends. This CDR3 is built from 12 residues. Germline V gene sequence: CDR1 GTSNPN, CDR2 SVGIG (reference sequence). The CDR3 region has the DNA TGTGCCTTCGGGGGAGGCTCAGAGACCCAGTACTTC. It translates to CAFGGGSETQYF.

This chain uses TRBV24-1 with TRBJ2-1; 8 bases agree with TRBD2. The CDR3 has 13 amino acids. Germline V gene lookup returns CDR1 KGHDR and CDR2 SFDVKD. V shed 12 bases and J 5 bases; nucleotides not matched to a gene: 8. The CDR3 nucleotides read TGTGCCCCCCCACTAGCGGTTAACAATGAGCAGTTCTTC. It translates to CAPPLAVNNEQFF.

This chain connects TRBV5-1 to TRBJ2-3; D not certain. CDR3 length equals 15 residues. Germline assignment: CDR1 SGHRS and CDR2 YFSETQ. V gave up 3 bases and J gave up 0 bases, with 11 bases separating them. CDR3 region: CASSSSAASTDTQYF. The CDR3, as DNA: TGCGCCAGCAGCTCTTCAGCAGCTAGCACAGATACGCAGTATTTT. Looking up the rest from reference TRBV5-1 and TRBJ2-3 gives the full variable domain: KAGVTQTPRYLIKTRGQQVTLSCSPISGHRSVSWYQQTPGQGLQFLFEYFSETQRNKGNFPGRFSGRQFSNSRSEMNVSTLELGDSALYLCASSSSAASTDTQYFGPGTRLTVL.

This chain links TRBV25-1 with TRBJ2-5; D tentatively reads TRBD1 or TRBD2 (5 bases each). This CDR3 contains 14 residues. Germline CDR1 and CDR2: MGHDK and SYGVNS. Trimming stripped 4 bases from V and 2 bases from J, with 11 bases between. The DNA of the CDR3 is TGTGCCAGCAGTGGTTTGGGACCGCAAGAGACCCAGTACTTC. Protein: CASSGLGPQETQYF. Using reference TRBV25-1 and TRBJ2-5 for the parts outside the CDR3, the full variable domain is EADIYQTPRYLVIGTGKKITLECSQTMGHDKMYWYQQDPGMELHLIHYSYGVNSTEKGDLSSESTVSRIRTEHFPLTLESARPSHTSQYLCASSGLGPQETQYFGPGTRLLVL.

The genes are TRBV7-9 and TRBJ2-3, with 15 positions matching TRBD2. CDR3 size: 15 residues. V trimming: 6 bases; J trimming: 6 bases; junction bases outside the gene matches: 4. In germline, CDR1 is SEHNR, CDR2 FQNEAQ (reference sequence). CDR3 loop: CASRRTSGRVDTQYF. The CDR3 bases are TGTGCCAGCAGGCGGACTAGCGGGAGGGTGGATACGCAGTATTTT.

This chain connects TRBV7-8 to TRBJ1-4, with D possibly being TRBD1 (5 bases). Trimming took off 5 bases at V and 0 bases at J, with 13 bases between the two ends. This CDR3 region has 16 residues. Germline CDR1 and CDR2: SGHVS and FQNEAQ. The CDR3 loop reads CASSLSRDSTNEKLFF. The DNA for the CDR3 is TGTGCCAGCAGCCTCTCCAGGGATTCAACTAATGAAAAACTGTTTTTT.

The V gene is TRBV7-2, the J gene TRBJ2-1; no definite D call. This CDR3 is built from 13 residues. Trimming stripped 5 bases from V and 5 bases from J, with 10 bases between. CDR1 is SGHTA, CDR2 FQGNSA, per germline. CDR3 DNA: TGTGCCAGCAGCCCCGAGCCAAACAATGAGCAGTTCTTC. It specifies CASSPEPNNEQFF.

The DNA of the CDR3 is TGTGCCAGCAGTTTATCCCGCGGACACTACGAGCAGTACTTC. Residues: CASSLSRGHYEQYF. The chain carries TRBV27 and TRBJ2-7; a possible D gene is TRBD1 (5 bases). The germline V and J ends were trimmed by 0 bases and 3 bases, with 9 bases remaining between them. Per the germline V gene, CDR1 is MNHEY and CDR2 is SMNVEV (reference sequence). The CDR3 contains 14 residues.

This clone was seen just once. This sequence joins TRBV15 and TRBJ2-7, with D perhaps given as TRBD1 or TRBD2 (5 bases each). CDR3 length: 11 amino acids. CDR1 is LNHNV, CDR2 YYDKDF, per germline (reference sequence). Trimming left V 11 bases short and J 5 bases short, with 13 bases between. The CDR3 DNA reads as TGTGCCGTCGGGACGCGACACGAGCAGTACTTC. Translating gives CAVGTRHEQYF.

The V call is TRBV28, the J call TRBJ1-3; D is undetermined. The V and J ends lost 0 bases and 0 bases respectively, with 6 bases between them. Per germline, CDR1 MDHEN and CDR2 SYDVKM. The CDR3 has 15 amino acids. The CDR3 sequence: CASSLWAVSGNTIYF. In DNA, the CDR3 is TGTGCCAGCAGTTTATGGGCAGTCTCTGGAAACACCATATATTTT.

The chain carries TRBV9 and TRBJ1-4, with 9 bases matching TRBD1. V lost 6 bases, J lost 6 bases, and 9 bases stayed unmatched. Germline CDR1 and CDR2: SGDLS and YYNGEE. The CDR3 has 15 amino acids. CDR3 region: CASTDRDREHEKLFF. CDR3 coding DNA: TGTGCCAGCACCGACCGGGACAGGGAGCATGAAAAACTGTTTTTT.